This T cell receptor (beta chain) was identified in a study of blood T cell repertoires in COVID-19. Study as a whole: The United States, Italy and Spain were the sources of the acute and convalescent COVID-19 samples. Nucleic acid was either cDNA or gDNA, and it came from T cells, B-cell-depleted T cells, or PBMCs.

Enrolment of Seattle patients took place during active infection, and they were followed longitudinally. This CDR3 comprises 14 residues. Trimming left V 4 bases short and J 7 bases short, with 12 bases between. CDR1 and CDR2 from the germline V gene are SGHDT and YYEEEE. In the original analysis: Researchers report that nucleated cell counts were estimated from reference gene primer amplification. The method was immunoSEQ multiplex PCR; TCRdb's version includes in-frame clones alone and lacks a portion of them. Clonal size and the V and J genes are those of that table, whereas D and trimming came from the DNA. The top ten clones hold about 1.3% of a sample with 200,000 to 250,000 clones, approximately 83% of them seen once.

The chain couples TRBV5-6 to TRBJ1-6; weak D call: TRBD1 (6 bases). The sequenced sample was peripheral blood. The sequence derives from a woman younger than 45 with COVID-19, enrolled during active disease. Written as DNA, the CDR3 is TGTGCCAGCAGCACCCGGACAGACAATTCACCCCTCCACTTT. It encodes CASSTRTDNSPLHF.